The 13 T cell receptor beta chains below all came from one sample that was sequenced in a study of OX40 agonist ivuxolimab in advanced cancers. Libraries were prepared by immunoSEQ multiplex PCR; TCRdb keeps only in-frame clonotypes and omits some of them. In the table there are some 83,000 clones, just over 85% of which are singletons. The source material was CD4+ or CD8+ T cells sorted from blood, sampled in a trial of the OX40 agonist ivuxolimab. The origin of the receptors is an adult with an advanced solid tumor such as melanoma, head and neck, liver or kidney cancer.

This clone occurred a few times. V usage is TRBV6-1 and J usage is TRBJ1-5, with TRBD1 identical over 11 bases. After removal of 0 bases from V and 1 base from J, the junction contained 8 bases not matched to a gene. CDR3 length: 19 residues. Germline V CDR1 and CDR2: MNHNS, SASEGT. The CDR3 loop is CASSEAGTGGTRSNQPQHF. The CDR3 nucleotides read TGTGCCAGCAGTGAAGCCGGGACAGGGGGGACTAGAAGCAATCAGCCCCAGCATTTT.

This chain connects TRBV10-3 to TRBJ2-7, with D possibly TRBD2 on 5 matching bases. The V end was cut by 4 bases, the J end by 0 bases, with 10 bases between. Per the germline V gene, CDR1 is ENHRY and CDR2 is SYGVKD. The CDR3 loop spans 14 amino acids. CDR3: CAISVGLSSYEQYF. The CDR3, as DNA: TGTGCCATCAGTGTAGGACTGAGCTCCTACGAGCAGTACTTC.

V gene TRBV30 combines with J gene TRBJ2-7, with 9 bases that match TRBD2. J gave up 2 bases and V 3 bases, and 5 bases lay outside the gene matches. Germline CDR1 is GTSNPN and CDR2 is SVGIG (reference sequence). The CDR3 has 14 amino acids. CDR3 residues: CAWRLAGSPYEQYF. The CDR3, as DNA: TGTGCCTGGAGGCTAGCGGGGTCCCCCTACGAGCAGTACTTC.

This chain joins TRBV15 and TRBJ1-5; TRBD1 matches 9 bases. Trimming at V came to 3 bases and at J to 1 base, leaving 13 bases not matched to a gene. Germline V gives CDR1 LNHNV, CDR2 YYDKDF (reference sequence). The CDR3 totals 19 residues. CDR3 protein: CATSSLLNPGQGSNQPQHF. In DNA form, the CDR3 reads TGTGCCACCAGCAGTTTGTTAAATCCCGGACAGGGGAGCAATCAGCCCCAGCATTTT.

The gene calls are TRBV25-1 and TRBJ2-2, with a weak D call TRBD1 (6 bases). This CDR3 region has 15 residues. V was shortened by 5 bases and J by 3 bases, with 13 bases between the two germline ends. The germline V gene has CDR1 MGHDK and CDR2 SYGVNS. This CDR3 is CASSTRQEYTGELFF. Written as DNA, the CDR3 is TGTGCCAGCAGTACCCGACAGGAGTACACCGGGGAGCTGTTTTTT.

This sequence joins TRBV7-3 and TRBJ2-2, with D possibly being TRBD2 (6 bases). Trimming left V 3 bases short and J 4 bases short, with 12 bases between. The CDR3 sequence is 15 residues long. Per the germline V gene, CDR1 is SGHTA and CDR2 is FQGTGA. DNA of the CDR3: TGTGCCAGCAGCTTCGGCGGACTATTCACCGGGGAGCTGTTTTTT. Protein sequence: CASSFGGLFTGELFF. Together with reference TRBV7-3 and TRBJ2-2, the CDR3 gives the full variable domain: GAGVSQTPSNKVTEKGKYVELRCDPISGHTALYWYRQSLGQGPEFLIYFQGTGAADDSGLPNDRFFAVRPEGSVSTLKIQRTERGDSAVYLCASSFGGLFTGELFFGEGSRLTVL.

V gene TRBV6-6 combines with J gene TRBJ2-1; 12 positions agree with TRBD2. Germline trimming cut 5 bases from V and 10 bases from J; bases unmatched to any gene: 6. Germline-derived CDR1 and CDR2 are MNHNY and SVGAGI (reference sequence). The CDR3 is made up of 14 amino acids. The CDR3 spells CASSLAGGPNEQFF. Here the CDR3 DNA reads TGTGCCAGCAGTCTAGCGGGGGGGCCGAACGAGCAGTTCTTC.

The V and J genes are TRBV5-4 and TRBJ2-2; 15 positions agree with TRBD2. Trimming took 4 bases from V and 6 from J; bases not matched to a gene: 7. Looked up from germline, CDR1 is SGHNT and CDR2 is YYREEE (reference sequence). This CDR3 is built from 17 residues. The DNA of the CDR3 is TGTGCCAGCAGCCCCCCGGGACTAGCGGGGGGCTCCGGGGAGCTGTTTTTT. Protein sequence: CASSPPGLAGGSGELFF.

In DNA form, the CDR3 reads TGTGCCTGGAGCGCTCATCGCCCCATGGGAGGGAATGAGCAGTTCTTC. It is translated as CAWSAHRPMGGNEQFF. The chain is built from TRBV30 and TRBJ2-1, with TRBD2 matching over 7 bases. Losses at the gene ends were 3 bases for V and 7 bases for J; bases not matched to a gene: 15. The CDR3 sequence is 16 residues long. CDR1 and CDR2 (germline): GTSNPN, SVGIG (reference sequence).

The rearrangement uses TRBV7-3 and TRBJ2-3; TRBD2 aligns across 11 bases. The CDR3 length is 15 residues. Trimming removed 0 bases from V and 5 bases from J; junction bases left unmatched: 1. The germline V gene encodes CDR1 SGHTA and CDR2 FQGTGA. The CDR3 reads CASSLTGTSGDTQYF. CDR3 in DNA: TGTGCCAGCAGCTTAACAGGGACTAGCGGAGATACGCAGTATTTT.

The chain is built from TRBV29-1 and TRBJ2-1; D call uncertain. Germline V lookup: CDR1 SQVTM, CDR2 ANQGSEA. V dropped 4 bases and J dropped 1 base, with 14 bases sitting between them. CDR3 size: 15 residues. The CDR3 spells CSVGSPDKSYNEQFF. CDR3 DNA sequence: TGCAGCGTTGGTAGTCCGGATAAGTCCTACAATGAGCAGTTCTTC.

V usage is TRBV9 and J usage is TRBJ1-1; D may be TRBD1 (5 bases). The CDR3 has 16 amino acids. Trimming shortened V by 4 bases and J by 5 bases, and 21 bases separated the two germline ends. Germline CDR1 reads SGDLS; CDR2 reads YYNGEE. The CDR3 loop reads CASSPRDNSGGTEAFF. The CDR3 DNA sequence: TGTGCCAGCAGCCCTAGAGACAACAGTGGGGGGACTGAAGCTTTCTTT. Full variable domain (missing parts from reference TRBV9 and TRBJ1-1): DSGVTQTPKHLITATGQRVTLRCSPRSGDLSVYWYQQSLDQGLQFLIQYYNGEERAKGNILERFSAQQFPDLHSELNLSSLELGDSALYFCASSPRDNSGGTEAFFGQGTRLTVV.

The gene calls are TRBV19 and TRBJ1-2; D possibly corresponds to TRBD1 (6 bases). The CDR3 has 15 residues. The V and J ends lost 4 bases and 4 bases respectively, with 16 bases between them. The germline gives CDR1 LNHDA, CDR2 SQIVND (reference sequence). For the CDR3, the DNA is TGTGCCAGTAGTACCCAACAGGGTTTTGGCTATGGCTACACCTTC. This sequence encodes CASSTQQGFGYGYTF.